This T cell receptor beta chain was recorded in a study of shared clonotypes between healthy human individuals. This clone was recorded many times. Across several immunoSEQ plates, the genomic DNA of each subset was split evenly. In the authors' workflow: Filtering differed since immunoSEQ provided only junctions, with no quality scores. Some clones are missing from TCRdb's copy, which holds only in-frame ones; the method was immunoSEQ multiplex PCR. V and J calls and clone size come straight from that table; D and trimming were deduced from the DNA. The sample carries about half a million clones, about 78% recorded once. Germline CDR1 is SQVTM and CDR2 is ANQGSEA. V shed 6 bases, J shed 3 bases, and the junction held 6 bases outside the gene matches. The CDR3 length is 14 residues.

The rearrangement uses TRBV29-1 and TRBJ2-2, with 8 bases identical to TRBD1. The sequenced sample was PBMCs. The receptor's source is a woman in her thirties or forties in good health. Some clones in this sample may be carry-over from other donors' samples. CDR3 amino acids: CSVRGRTDTGELFF. The CDR3 coding sequence is TGCAGCGTCAGGGGGCGAACTGACACCGGGGAGCTGTTTTTT.